The clone carrying this TCR beta chain is classed as medium-sized. The CDR3 is 14 residues long. Between the trimmed V and J ends, which lost 7 bases and 5 bases, there was a span of 20 bases. Germline V lookup: CDR1 SQVTM, CDR2 ANQGSEA. The data are from a study of T cells in Graves' hyperthyroidism and ophthalmopathy. The TCR beta CDR3 regions underwent amplification using RNA transcripts as the source. A first-round RT-PCR of the TCR CDR3 used the HTBI primer set. TCRdb itself ran the multiplex PCR reads through MiXCR, one entry per CDR3 protein. Among tens of thousands of distinct CDR3 sequences listed, about 53% were seen once.

This clonotype was obtained from a woman aged 55-69 years with Graves' ophthalmopathy. The sample comprised blood. The chain carries TRBV29-1 and TRBJ2-5; perhaps TRBD1 as D (6 bases). The DNA of the CDR3 is TGCAGCGCTATGCTCCCTAGCCAGGGGGAGACCCAGTACTTC. Its protein product is CSAMLPSQGETQYF.